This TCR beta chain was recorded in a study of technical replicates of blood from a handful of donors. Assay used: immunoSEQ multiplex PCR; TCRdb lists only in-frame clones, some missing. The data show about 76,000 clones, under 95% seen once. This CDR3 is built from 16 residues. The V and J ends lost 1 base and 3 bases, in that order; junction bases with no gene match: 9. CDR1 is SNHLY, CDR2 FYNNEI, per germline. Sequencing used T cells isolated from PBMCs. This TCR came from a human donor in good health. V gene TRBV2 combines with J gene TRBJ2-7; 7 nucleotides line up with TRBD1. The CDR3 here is CASSEEMGTAYYEQYF. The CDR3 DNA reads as TGTGCCAGCAGTGAAGAGATGGGGACAGCCTACTACGAGCAGTACTTC.